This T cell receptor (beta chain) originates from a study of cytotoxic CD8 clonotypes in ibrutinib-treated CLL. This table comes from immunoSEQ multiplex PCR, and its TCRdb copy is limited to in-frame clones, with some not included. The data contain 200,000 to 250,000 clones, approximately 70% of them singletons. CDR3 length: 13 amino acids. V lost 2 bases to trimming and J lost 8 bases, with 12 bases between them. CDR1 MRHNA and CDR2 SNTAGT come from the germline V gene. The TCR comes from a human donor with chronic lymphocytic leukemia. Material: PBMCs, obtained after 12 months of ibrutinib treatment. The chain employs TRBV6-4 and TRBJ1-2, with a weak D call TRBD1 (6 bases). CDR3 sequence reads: CASSDKRGGGYTF. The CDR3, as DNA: TGTGCCAGCAGTGACAAGAGGGGGGGAGGCTACACCTTC.